The following is a TCR beta chain sequence with its context. The antigen is unknown. The data belong to a study of cytomegalovirus exposure and HLA in healthy donors. Study-level information: The same platform was used for the 120 or so validation repertoires as for the 650 to 800 first-cohort repertoires, as reported in a later analysis. Study-level findings and limits: Researchers counted some 150 TCR beta chains as cytomegalovirus-associated. As confirmed in vitro, three CMV-associated chains were specific for CMV antigens. Whilst most TCR sequences proved rare, a subset of public TCRs occurred across many donors.

Clones were read by immunoSEQ multiplex PCR, and TCRdb kept only the in-frame ones, dropping some. The repertoire includes more than 200,000 clones, around 90% of them detected once, and 3.1% sits in the top ten. The material sequenced was PBMCs. The sequence was obtained from a woman in her twenties or thirties in good health and CMV-seronegative.

CDR3 region: CASSIGSWEGYEQYF. In DNA, the CDR3 is TGTGCCAGTAGTATAGGTTCCTGGGAAGGCTACGAGCAGTACTTC. The V call is TRBV19, the J call TRBJ2-7; D is ambiguous. The CDR3 is 15 residues long. Trimming left V 1 base short and J 3 bases short, with 13 bases between. Germline lookup yields CDR1 LNHDA and CDR2 SQIVND (reference sequence). Drawing the rest from reference TRBV19 and TRBJ2-7, the complete variable domain is DGGITQSPKYLFRKEGQNVTLSCEQNLNHDAMYWYRQDPGQGLRLIYYSQIVNDFQKGDIAEGYSVSREKKESFPLTVTSAQKNPTAFYLCASSIGSWEGYEQYFGPGTRLTVT.